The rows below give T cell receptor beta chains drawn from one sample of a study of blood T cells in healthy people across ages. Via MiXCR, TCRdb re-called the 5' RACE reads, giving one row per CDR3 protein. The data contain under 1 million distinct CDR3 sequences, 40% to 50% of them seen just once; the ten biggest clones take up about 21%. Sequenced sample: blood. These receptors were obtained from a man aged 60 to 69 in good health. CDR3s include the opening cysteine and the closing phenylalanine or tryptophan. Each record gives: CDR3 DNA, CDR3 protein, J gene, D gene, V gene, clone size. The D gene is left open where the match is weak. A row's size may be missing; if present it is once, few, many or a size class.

cdr3_nt: TGTGCCAGCAGCTTAGGGACCGCTTCGAAGGCCCAGTACTTC; cdr3_aa: CASSLGTASKAQYF; j_call: TRBJ2-5; d_call: .; v_call: TRBV7-2; clone_size: .
cdr3_nt: TGTGCCAGCAGCTTAGGCCCGCACAATGAGCAGTTCTTC; cdr3_aa: CASSLGPHNEQFF; j_call: TRBJ2-1; d_call: .; v_call: TRBV7-2; clone_size: few
cdr3_nt: TGCGCCAGCAGCTTGGTACAGAACTATGAGCAGTTCTTC; cdr3_aa: CASSLVQNYEQFF; j_call: TRBJ2-1; d_call: .; v_call: TRBV5-1; clone_size: .
cdr3_nt: TGCAGCGTAAAGAGTTCGGGGGGTGGTAATGAAAAACTGTTTTTT; cdr3_aa: CSVKSSGGGNEKLFF; j_call: TRBJ1-4; d_call: .; v_call: TRBV29-1; clone_size: .
cdr3_nt: TGTGCCAGCAGCTTCGGGGGGACGGTCGATGAGCAGTACTTC; cdr3_aa: CASSFGGTVDEQYF; j_call: TRBJ2-5; d_call: TRBD2; v_call: TRBV5-5; clone_size: .
cdr3_nt: TGTGCCAGCAGCGTAGCGGGGGGGAGGGAGCAGTTCTTC; cdr3_aa: CASSVAGGREQFF; j_call: TRBJ2-1; d_call: TRBD2; v_call: TRBV2; clone_size: .
cdr3_nt: TGTGCCAGCAGCACCTCAGGGGTCCGCCCCCAGCATTTT; cdr3_aa: CASSTSGVRPQHF; j_call: TRBJ1-5; d_call: .; v_call: TRBV7-6; clone_size: once
cdr3_nt: TGTGCCAGCAGCCCGGACAGAGGTTTTGGCTACACCTTC; cdr3_aa: CASSPDRGFGYTF; j_call: TRBJ1-2; d_call: .; v_call: TRBV7-2; clone_size: .
cdr3_nt: TGTGCCAGCAGTGAAGACGGGGGTGAACACTACGAGCAGTACTTC; cdr3_aa: CASSEDGGEHYEQYF; j_call: TRBJ2-7; d_call: .; v_call: TRBV6-1; clone_size: few
cdr3_nt: TGTGCCAGCAGTGAATTTGGACAGCAGTCAGATACGCAGTATTTT; cdr3_aa: CASSEFGQQSDTQYF; j_call: TRBJ2-3; d_call: .; v_call: TRBV6-1; clone_size: .
cdr3_nt: TGTGCCAGCAGCTTACATTCGGGCAGCAGCTCCTACAATGAGCAGTACTTC; cdr3_aa: CASSLHSGSSSYNEQYF; j_call: TRBJ2-7; d_call: .; v_call: TRBV7-3; clone_size: .
cdr3_nt: TGTGCCAGCAGTTCCCGGGGTACCCATGGAAATCAGCCCCAGCATTTT; cdr3_aa: CASSSRGTHGNQPQHF; j_call: TRBJ1-5; d_call: .; v_call: TRBV6-2/TRBV6-3; clone_size: .
cdr3_nt: TGTGCCAGCGGCTTAGACGAGGGTCTTTCTTCCGCTGGCTACACCTTC; cdr3_aa: CASGLDEGLSSAGYTF; j_call: TRBJ1-2; d_call: .; v_call: TRBV7-9; clone_size: .
cdr3_nt: TGTGCCATCAGTGAGAGGGGGGGCGTCGGGGAGCTGTTTTTT; cdr3_aa: CAISERGGVGELFF; j_call: TRBJ2-2; d_call: .; v_call: TRBV10-3; clone_size: once